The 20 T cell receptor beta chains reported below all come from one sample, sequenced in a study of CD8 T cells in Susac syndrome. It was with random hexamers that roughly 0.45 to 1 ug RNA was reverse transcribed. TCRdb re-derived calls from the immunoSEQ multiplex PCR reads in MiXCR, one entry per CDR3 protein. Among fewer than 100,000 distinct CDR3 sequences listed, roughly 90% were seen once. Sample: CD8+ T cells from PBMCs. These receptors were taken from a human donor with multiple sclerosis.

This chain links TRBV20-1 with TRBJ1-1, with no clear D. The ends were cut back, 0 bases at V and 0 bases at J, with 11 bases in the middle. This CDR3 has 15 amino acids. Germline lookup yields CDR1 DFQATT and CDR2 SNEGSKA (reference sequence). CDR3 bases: TGCAGTGCTAGAGATCTGGAGGGCTTGAACACTGAAGCTTTCTTT. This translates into CSARDLEGLNTEAFF.

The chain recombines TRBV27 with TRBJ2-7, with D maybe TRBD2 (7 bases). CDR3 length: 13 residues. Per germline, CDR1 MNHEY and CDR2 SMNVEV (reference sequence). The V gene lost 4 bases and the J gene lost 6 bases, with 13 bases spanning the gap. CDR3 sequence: CASSYGGLSEQYF. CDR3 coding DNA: TGTGCCAGCAGTTACGGGGGGCTAAGCGAGCAGTACTTC.

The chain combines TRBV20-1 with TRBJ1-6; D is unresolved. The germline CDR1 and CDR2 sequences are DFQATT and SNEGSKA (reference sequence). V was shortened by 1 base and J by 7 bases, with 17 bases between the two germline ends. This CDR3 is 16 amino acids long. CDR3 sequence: CSARGRFRGPNSPLHF. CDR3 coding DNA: TGCAGTGCTAGAGGCCGATTTCGCGGGCCGAATTCACCCCTCCACTTT.

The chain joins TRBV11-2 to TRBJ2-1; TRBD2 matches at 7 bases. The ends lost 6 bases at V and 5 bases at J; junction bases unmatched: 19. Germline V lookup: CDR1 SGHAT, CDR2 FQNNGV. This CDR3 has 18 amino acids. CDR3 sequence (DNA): TGTGCCAGCAGTTTCAGCCCTCTCTCAGCGGGATTCAACAATGAGCAGTTCTTC. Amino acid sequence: CASSFSPLSAGFNNEQFF.

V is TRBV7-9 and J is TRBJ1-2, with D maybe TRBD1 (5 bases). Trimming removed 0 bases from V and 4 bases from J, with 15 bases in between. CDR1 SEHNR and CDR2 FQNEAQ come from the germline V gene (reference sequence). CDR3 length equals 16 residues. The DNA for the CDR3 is TGTGCCAGCAGCTTAGCGGGAGGGACCTGGGCCTATGGCTACACCTTC. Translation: CASSLAGGTWAYGYTF.

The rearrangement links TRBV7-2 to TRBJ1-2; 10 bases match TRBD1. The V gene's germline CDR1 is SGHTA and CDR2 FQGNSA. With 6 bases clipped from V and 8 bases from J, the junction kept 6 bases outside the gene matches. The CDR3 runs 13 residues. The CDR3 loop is CASRPGTGDGYTF. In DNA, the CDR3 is TGTGCCAGCAGACCCGGGACAGGGGACGGCTACACCTTC. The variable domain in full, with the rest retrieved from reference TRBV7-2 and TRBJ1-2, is GAGVSQSPSNKVTEKGKDVELRCDPISGHTALYWYRQSLGQGLEFLIYFQGNSAPDKSGLPSDRFSAERTGGSVSTLTIQRTQQEDSAVYLCASRPGTGDGYTFGSGTRLTVV.

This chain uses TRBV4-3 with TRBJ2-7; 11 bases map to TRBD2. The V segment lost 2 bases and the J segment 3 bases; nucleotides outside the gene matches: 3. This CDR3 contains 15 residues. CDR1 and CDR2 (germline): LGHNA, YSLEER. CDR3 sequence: CASSQSGTSGYEQYF. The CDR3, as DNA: TGCGCCAGCAGCCAATCCGGGACTAGCGGCTACGAGCAGTACTTC.

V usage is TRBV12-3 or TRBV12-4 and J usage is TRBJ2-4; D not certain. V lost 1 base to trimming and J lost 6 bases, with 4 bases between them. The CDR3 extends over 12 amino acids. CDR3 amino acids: CASSLGINIQYF. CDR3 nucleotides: TGTGCCAGCAGTTTAGGAATAAACATTCAGTACTTC.

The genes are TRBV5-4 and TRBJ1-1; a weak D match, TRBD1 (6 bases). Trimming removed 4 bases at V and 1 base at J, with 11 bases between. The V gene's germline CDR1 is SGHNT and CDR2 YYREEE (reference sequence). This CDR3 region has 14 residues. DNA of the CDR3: TGTGCCAGCAGCGGGGAGGGGGGGAACACTGAAGCTTTCTTT. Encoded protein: CASSGEGGNTEAFF.

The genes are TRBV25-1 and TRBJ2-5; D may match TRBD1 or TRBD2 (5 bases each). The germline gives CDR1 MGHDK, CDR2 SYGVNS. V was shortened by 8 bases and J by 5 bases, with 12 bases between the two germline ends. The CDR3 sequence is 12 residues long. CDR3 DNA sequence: TGTGCCAGCTCAGGGACCTGGGAGACCCAGTACTTC. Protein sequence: CASSGTWETQYF.

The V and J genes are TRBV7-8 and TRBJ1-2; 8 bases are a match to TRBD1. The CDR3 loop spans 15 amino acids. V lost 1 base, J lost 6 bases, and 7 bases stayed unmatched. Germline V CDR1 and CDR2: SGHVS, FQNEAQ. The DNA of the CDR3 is TGTGCCAGCAGCTTAGACCCAGGGGGCATAGATGGCTACACCTTC. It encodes CASSLDPGGIDGYTF.

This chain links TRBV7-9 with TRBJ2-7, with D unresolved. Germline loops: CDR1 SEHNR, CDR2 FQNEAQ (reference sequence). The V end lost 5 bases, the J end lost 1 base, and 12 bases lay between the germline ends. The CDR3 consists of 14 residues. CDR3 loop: CASSDLERSYEQYF. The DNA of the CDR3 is TGTGCCAGCAGCGACCTGGAGCGTTCCTACGAGCAGTACTTC. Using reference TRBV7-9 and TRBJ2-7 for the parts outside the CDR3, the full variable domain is DTGVSQNPRHKITKRGQNVTFRCDPISEHNRLYWYRQTLGQGPEFLTYFQNEAQLEKSRLLSDRFSAERPKGSFSTLEIQRTEQGDSAMYLCASSDLERSYEQYFGPGTRLTVT.

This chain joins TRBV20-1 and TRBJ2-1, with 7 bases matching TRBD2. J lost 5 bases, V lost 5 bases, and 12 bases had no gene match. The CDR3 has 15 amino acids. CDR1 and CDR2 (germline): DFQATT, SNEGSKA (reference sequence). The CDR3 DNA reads TGCAGTGCTGCACTCGGGACTATCGTCCACAATGAGCAGTTCTTC. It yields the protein CSAALGTIVHNEQFF.

CDR3 DNA sequence: TGCGCCAGCAGCCAAGGGAGTCAGGTTTTCTACGAGCAGTACTTC. Protein product: CASSQGSQVFYEQYF. V is TRBV4-3 and J is TRBJ2-7; D gene ambiguous. CDR3 length: 15 amino acids. Between the trimmed V and J ends, which lost 1 base and 3 bases, there was a span of 13 bases. CDR1 and CDR2 from the germline V gene are LGHNA and YSLEER.

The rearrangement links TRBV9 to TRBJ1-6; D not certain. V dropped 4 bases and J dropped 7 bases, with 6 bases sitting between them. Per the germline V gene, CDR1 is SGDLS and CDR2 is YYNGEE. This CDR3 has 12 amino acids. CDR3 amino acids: CASSPSNSPLHF. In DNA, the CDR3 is TGTGCCAGCAGCCCCAGCAATTCACCCCTCCACTTT.

CDR3 sequence: CASSIGQENTGELFF. As DNA, the CDR3 is TGTGCCAGCAGCATCGGACAGGAGAACACCGGGGAGCTGTTTTTT. The rearrangement uses TRBV13 and TRBJ2-2, with 7 positions matching TRBD1. The junction had 4 bases not matched to a gene; V was cut back by 5 bases and J by 1 base. This CDR3 has 15 amino acids. Looked up from germline, CDR1 is PRHDT and CDR2 is FYEKMQ (reference sequence).

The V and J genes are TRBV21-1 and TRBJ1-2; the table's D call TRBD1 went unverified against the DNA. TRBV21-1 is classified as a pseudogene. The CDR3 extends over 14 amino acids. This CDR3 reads CASSKKSPAGGYTF. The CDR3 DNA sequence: TGTGCCAGCAGCAAGAAGAGCCCGGCTGGAGGCTACACCTTC.

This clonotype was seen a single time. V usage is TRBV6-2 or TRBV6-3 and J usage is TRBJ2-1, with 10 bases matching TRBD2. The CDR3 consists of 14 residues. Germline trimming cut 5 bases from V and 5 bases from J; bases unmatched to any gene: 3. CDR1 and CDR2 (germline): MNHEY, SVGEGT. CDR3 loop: CASSGLAVHNEQFF. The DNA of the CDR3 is TGTGCCAGCAGTGGACTAGCGGTCCACAATGAGCAGTTCTTC.

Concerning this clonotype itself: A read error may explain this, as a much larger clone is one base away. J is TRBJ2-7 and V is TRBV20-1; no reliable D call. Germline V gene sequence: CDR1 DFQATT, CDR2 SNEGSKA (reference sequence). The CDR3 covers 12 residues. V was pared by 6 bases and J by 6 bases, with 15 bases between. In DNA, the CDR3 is TGCAGTGCCGCCTTCACCACCTCCGAGCAGTACTTC. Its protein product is CSAAFTTSEQYF.

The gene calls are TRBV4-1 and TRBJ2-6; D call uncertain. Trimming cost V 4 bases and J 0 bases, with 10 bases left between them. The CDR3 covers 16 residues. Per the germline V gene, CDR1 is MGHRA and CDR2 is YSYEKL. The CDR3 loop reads CASSRSPDSGANVLTF. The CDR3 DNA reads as TGCGCCAGCAGCCGGTCTCCGGACTCTGGGGCCAACGTCCTGACTTTC.